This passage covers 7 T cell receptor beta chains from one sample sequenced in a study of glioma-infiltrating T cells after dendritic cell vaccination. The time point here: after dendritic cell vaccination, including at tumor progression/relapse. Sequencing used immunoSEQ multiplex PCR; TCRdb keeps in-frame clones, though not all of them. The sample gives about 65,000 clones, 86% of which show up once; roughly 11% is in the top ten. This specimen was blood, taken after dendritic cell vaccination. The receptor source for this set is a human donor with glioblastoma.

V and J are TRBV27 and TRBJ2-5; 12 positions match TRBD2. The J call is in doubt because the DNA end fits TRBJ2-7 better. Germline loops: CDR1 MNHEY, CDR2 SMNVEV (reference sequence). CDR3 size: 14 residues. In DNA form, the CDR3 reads TGTGCCAGCACAAGACTAGCGGGAGTTAACGAGCAGTACTTC. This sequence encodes CASTRLAGVNEQYF.

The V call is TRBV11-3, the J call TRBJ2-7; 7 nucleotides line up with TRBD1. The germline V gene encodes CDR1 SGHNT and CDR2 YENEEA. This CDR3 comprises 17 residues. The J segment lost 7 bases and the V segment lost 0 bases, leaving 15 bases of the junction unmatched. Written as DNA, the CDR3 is TGTGCCAGCAGCTTAGATCTGCCCCTCGGGACAGCTACAGAGCAGTACTTC. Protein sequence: CASSLDLPLGTATEQYF.

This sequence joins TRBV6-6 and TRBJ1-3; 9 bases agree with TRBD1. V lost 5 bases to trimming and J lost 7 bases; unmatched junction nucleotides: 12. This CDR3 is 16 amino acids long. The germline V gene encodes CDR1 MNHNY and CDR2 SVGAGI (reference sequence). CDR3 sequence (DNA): TGTGCCAGCAGTCAAAACCCGGGACAGGGTACGAACACCATATATTTT. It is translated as CASSQNPGQGTNTIYF.

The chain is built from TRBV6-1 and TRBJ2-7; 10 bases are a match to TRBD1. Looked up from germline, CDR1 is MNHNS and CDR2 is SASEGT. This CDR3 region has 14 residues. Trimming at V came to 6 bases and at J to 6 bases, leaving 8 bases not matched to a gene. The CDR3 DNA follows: TGTGCCAGCAGCCCCTCCAGGACAGGGGGCGAGCAGTACTTC. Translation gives CASSPSRTGGEQYF.

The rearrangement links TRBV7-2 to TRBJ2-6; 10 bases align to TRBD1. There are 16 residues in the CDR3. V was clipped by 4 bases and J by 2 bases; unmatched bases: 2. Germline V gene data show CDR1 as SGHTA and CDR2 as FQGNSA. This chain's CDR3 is CASSSGQGTGANVLTF. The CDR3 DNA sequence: TGTGCCAGCAGCTCGGGACAGGGGACTGGGGCCAACGTCCTGACTTTC.

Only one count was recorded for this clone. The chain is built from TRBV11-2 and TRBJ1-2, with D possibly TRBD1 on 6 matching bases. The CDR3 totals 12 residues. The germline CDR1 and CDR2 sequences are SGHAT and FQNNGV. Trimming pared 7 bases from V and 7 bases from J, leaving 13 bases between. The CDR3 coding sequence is TGTGCCAGCACCCTGGGGGCCCGTGGCTACACCTTC. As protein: CASTLGARGYTF.

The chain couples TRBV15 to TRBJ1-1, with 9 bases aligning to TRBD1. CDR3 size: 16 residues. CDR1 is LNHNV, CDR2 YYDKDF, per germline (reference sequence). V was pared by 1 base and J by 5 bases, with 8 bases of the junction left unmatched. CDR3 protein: CATSRVSGTGSTEAFF. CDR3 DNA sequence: TGTGCCACCAGCAGAGTTAGTGGGACAGGGAGTACTGAAGCTTTCTTT.